Given below is one T cell receptor beta chain in context. Its cognate antigen is unknown. Germline and junction disagree at one end, which may indicate a read error. The authors ran a second PCR of about 6 to 11 cycles using a sample-barcoded 5' primer and a J-beta primer mix. Unique molecular identifiers of 12 random nucleotides labeled each cDNA. TCRdb re-called the 5' RACE reads through MiXCR, storing one row per CDR3 protein. The sample lists about 570,000 distinct CDR3 sequences, roughly 29% seen once, with 15% to 20% in the top ten. This entry belongs to a study of blood T cells in healthy people across ages. Study observations and caveats: It was the long-lived donors that had more naive CD4+ cells and higher diversity than aged donors.

Germline-derived CDR1 and CDR2 are SGHKS and YYEKEE (reference sequence). The CDR3 length is 18 residues. This receptor was identified in a woman between 65 and 79 years old in good health. The V gene is TRBV5-5, the J gene TRBJ2-6; 9 bases fit TRBD1. The sample consisted of blood. The CDR3 here is CASSLRTGVLTGASVLTF. As DNA, the CDR3 is TGTGCCAGCAGCTTACGGACAGGGGTTTTAACTGGGGCCAGCGTCCTGACTTTC.